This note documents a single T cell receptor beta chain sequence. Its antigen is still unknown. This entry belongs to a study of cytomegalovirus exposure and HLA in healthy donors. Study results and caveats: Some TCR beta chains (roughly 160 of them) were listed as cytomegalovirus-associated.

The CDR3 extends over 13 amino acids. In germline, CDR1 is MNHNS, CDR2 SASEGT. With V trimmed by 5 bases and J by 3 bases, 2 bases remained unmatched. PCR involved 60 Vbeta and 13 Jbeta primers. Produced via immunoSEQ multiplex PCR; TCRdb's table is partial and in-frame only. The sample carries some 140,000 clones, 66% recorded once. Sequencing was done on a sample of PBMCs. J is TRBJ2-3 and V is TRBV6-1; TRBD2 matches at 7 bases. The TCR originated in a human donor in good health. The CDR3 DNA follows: TGTGCCAGCAGTCCACTAGCGACAGATACGCAGTATTTT. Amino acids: CASSPLATDTQYF.